The T cell receptor (beta chain) under discussion was sequenced for a study of blood T cell repertoires in COVID-19. Overall study context: Samples came from the United States, Italy and Spain, spanning acute and convalescent COVID-19. T cells, B-cell-depleted T cells, or PBMCs supplied cDNA or gDNA.

This clone was observed a handful of times. Original data processing: Reference gene primer amplification gave estimated nucleated cell counts. Libraries were prepared by immunoSEQ multiplex PCR; TCRdb keeps only in-frame clonotypes and omits some of them. Clone size and the V and J calls come from that table; the DNA yielded D and trimming. This table holds tens of thousands of clones, over 75% found once. The receptor's source is a man in his fifties or sixties with acute or convalescent COVID-19. Sequenced sample: peripheral blood.

CDR3 in amino acids: CASSPPGRGNTEAFF. The DNA for the CDR3 is TGTGCCAGCTCACCACCCGGCAGGGGGAACACTGAAGCTTTCTTT. This chain joins TRBV18 and TRBJ1-1, with TRBD1 as a possible D gene (6 bases). The germline V gene encodes CDR1 KGHSH and CDR2 LQKENI. This CDR3 comprises 15 residues. V was trimmed by 0 bases and J by 1 base, leaving 9 bases between them.